One T cell receptor (beta chain) is described in this entry. The antigen is undetermined. This record belongs to a study of post-analysis software for immune sequencing data. Every TCR beta cDNA library bore unique molecular identifiers. TCRdb recomputed calls from the PCR reads with MiXCR, one row per CDR3 protein. The sample includes roughly 730,000 distinct CDR3 sequences, roughly 27% of them seen just once. The CDR3 is 15 amino acids. Trimming stripped 6 bases from V and 1 base from J, with 18 bases between. Germline CDR1 reads DFQATT; CDR2 reads SNEGSKA (reference sequence). Study results and caveats: Compared with controls, patients had more of roughly five TRBV segments, including TRBV5-6, TRBV5-1 and TRBV20-1.

The TCR comes from a girl aged 10 to 17 with multiple sclerosis. What was sequenced was blood. The gene calls are TRBV20-1 and TRBJ2-5; D remains unclear. The CDR3 nucleotides are TGCAGTGCCACCTTTTATGGGCTCCCCCAAGAGACCCAGTACTTC. Amino acid sequence: CSATFYGLPQETQYF.